The 16 T cell receptor beta chains below were found in one sample sequenced in a study of Ad26.COV2.S vaccination and SARS-CoV-2 variants. The data were produced by immunoSEQ multiplex PCR, yet TCRdb's version contains in-frame clones alone and is incomplete. The sample has some 250,000 clones; around 87% are singletons. Treatment: around 19 received Ad26.COV2.S at low or high dose, single or two shots; five or six received placebo; per-sample allocation not given. On day 63 after the first injection, vaccine and placebo recipients gave samples. Sequencing was performed on peripheral blood, taken in a trial of Ad26.COV2.S vaccine versus placebo. These receptors originate from a person between 18 and 65 years old who received the Ad26.COV2.S COVID-19 vaccine or a placebo.

This chain links TRBV7-9 with TRBJ1-3; D is unresolved. V lost 0 bases to trimming and J lost 0 bases, with 9 bases between them. Looked up from germline, CDR1 is SEHNR and CDR2 is FQNEAQ (reference sequence). This CDR3 comprises 16 residues. For the CDR3, the DNA is TGTGCCAGCAGCTTAGCCCGGACTCGCTCTGGAAACACCATATATTTT. It specifies CASSLARTRSGNTIYF.

This chain links TRBV6-5 with TRBJ1-1; D possibly corresponds to TRBD1 (5 bases). Germline CDR1 is MNHEY and CDR2 is SVGAGI. CDR3 size: 15 residues. V gave up 5 bases and J gave up 6 bases, with 19 bases separating them. The chain's CDR3 is CASSPPGKLFSEAFF. CDR3 sequence (DNA): TGTGCCAGCAGTCCTCCAGGGAAGCTGTTCTCTGAAGCTTTCTTT.

A few counts support this clone. This chain joins TRBV28 and TRBJ2-7; TRBD2 is a possible D gene (7 bases). Per germline, CDR1 MDHEN and CDR2 SYDVKM. The V end was cut by 8 bases, the J end by 2 bases, with 13 bases between. This CDR3 contains 13 residues. CDR3 nucleotide sequence: TGTGCCAGCCGAAGGGGGGGCGCCTACGAGCAGTACTTC. Amino acid sequence: CASRRGGAYEQYF.

The J gene is TRBJ2-1, the V gene TRBV18; a weak D match, TRBD2 (5 bases). The CDR3 loop spans 15 amino acids. The V end was cut by 3 bases, the J end by 0 bases, with 9 bases between. Germline CDR1 is KGHSH and CDR2 is LQKENI. For the CDR3, the DNA is TGTGCCAGCTCACCCCCGGGGAGCTCCTACAATGAGCAGTTCTTC. It codes for CASSPPGSSYNEQFF.

V is TRBV18 and J is TRBJ1-1, with TRBD1 as a possible D gene (6 bases). The CDR3 consists of 14 residues. Trimming stripped 5 bases from V and 0 bases from J, with 10 bases between. The germline gives CDR1 KGHSH, CDR2 LQKENI. The CDR3 sequence: CASSSQGMNTEAFF. In nucleotides, the CDR3 is TGTGCCAGCTCATCACAGGGTATGAACACTGAAGCTTTCTTT.

This clone has only a few counts. The rearrangement links TRBV5-8 to TRBJ2-7; maybe TRBD1 (6 bases). Germline V CDR1 and CDR2: SGHTS, YDEGEE. Trimming removed 0 bases at V and 4 bases at J, with 8 bases between. The CDR3 covers 13 residues. The CDR3 bases are TGTGCCAGCAGCTTGGCAAGGGGGTACGAGCAGTACTTC. Amino acid sequence: CASSLARGYEQYF. Supplemented by reference TRBV5-8 and TRBJ2-7, the full variable domain reads EAGVTQSPTHLIKTRGQQATLRCSPISGHTSVYWYQQALGLGLQFLLWYDEGEERNRGNFPPRFSGRQFPNYSSELNVNALELEDSALYLCASSLARGYEQYFGPGTRLTVT.

The chain combines TRBV18 with TRBJ1-3, with 8 bases that match TRBD1. V lost 2 bases and J lost 4; bases outside the gene matches: 4. This CDR3 has 15 residues. The germline gives CDR1 KGHSH, CDR2 LQKENI. The CDR3 reads CASSPGTGPGNTIYF. CDR3 DNA sequence: TGTGCCAGCTCACCAGGGACAGGACCAGGAAACACCATATATTTT. Full variable domain (missing parts from reference TRBV18 and TRBJ1-3): NAGVMQNPRHLVRRRGQEARLRCSPMKGHSHVYWYRQLPEEGLKFMVYLQKENIIDESGMPKERFSAEFPKEGPSILRIQQVVRGDSAAYFCASSPGTGPGNTIYFGEGSWLTVV.

The gene calls are TRBV6-5 and TRBJ2-1; 7 bases are shared with TRBD1. After removal of 3 bases from V and 6 bases from J, the junction contained 11 bases not matched to a gene. The germline CDR1 and CDR2 sequences are MNHEY and SVGAGI. This CDR3 comprises 16 residues. CDR3 nucleotide sequence: TGTGCCAGCAGTTATGTCTCTGACAGGGTTGGCAATGAGCAGTTCTTC. It encodes CASSYVSDRVGNEQFF.

J is TRBJ1-2 and V is TRBV28; D gene uncertain. CDR1 is MDHEN and CDR2 is SYDVKM in the germline V gene. The V end lost 7 bases, the J end lost 4 bases, and 10 bases lay between the germline ends. This CDR3 spans 12 amino acids. The DNA for the CDR3 is TGTGCCAGCATCGAGAGGCCCTATGGCTACACCTTC. Translating gives CASIERPYGYTF.

The chain links TRBV7-9 to TRBJ2-5, with D unresolved. This CDR3 is 13 amino acids long. V was shortened by 1 base and J by 5 bases, with 8 bases between the two germline ends. CDR1 is SEHNR and CDR2 is FQNEAQ in the germline V gene (reference sequence). CDR3 in amino acids: CASSLVREETQYF. The CDR3 DNA sequence: TGTGCCAGCAGCTTAGTCAGAGAGGAGACCCAGTACTTC.

The V gene is TRBV24-1, the J gene TRBJ1-2, with 9 bases lining up with TRBD1. Germline V gene data show CDR1 as KGHDR and CDR2 as SFDVKD. Losses at the gene ends were 4 bases for V and 7 bases for J; bases not matched to a gene: 6. The CDR3 is made up of 14 amino acids. CDR3 amino acids: CATSDSRQGGGYTF. The CDR3 DNA sequence: TGTGCCACCAGTGACTCCCGACAGGGGGGTGGCTACACCTTC.

The rearrangement links TRBV10-3 to TRBJ2-1; D might be TRBD2 (6 bases). This CDR3 is built from 13 residues. V shed 6 bases and J shed 4 bases, with 10 bases lying between them. The germline CDR1 and CDR2 sequences are ENHRY and SYGVKD. This CDR3 is CAISHGSYNEQFF. For the CDR3, the DNA is TGTGCCATCAGCCACGGGAGTTACAATGAGCAGTTCTTC.

This clone appeared a few times. This chain joins TRBV11-2 and TRBJ1-1; the D gene is possibly TRBD1 (5 bases). Germline V gene data show CDR1 as SGHAT and CDR2 as FQNNGV. The CDR3 covers 14 residues. The V end lost 5 bases, the J end lost 1 base, and 11 bases lay between the germline ends. Written as DNA, the CDR3 is TGTGCCAGCAGCGGAGCGGGGACGAACACTGAAGCTTTCTTT. It encodes CASSGAGTNTEAFF.

This chain uses TRBV7-8 with TRBJ2-3; 12 bases are shared with TRBD2. With 10 bases clipped from V and 6 bases from J, the junction kept 8 bases outside the gene matches. The CDR3 is 14 amino acids. The germline V gene has CDR1 SGHVS and CDR2 FQNEAQ. CDR3 nucleotides: TGTGCCATATCGAGGACTAGCGGGGACGATACGCAGTATTTT. Its translation: CAISRTSGDDTQYF.

V is TRBV28 and J is TRBJ2-7, with TRBD1 identical over 11 bases. With V trimmed by 4 bases and J by 3 bases, 11 bases remained unmatched. The CDR3 has 17 amino acids. Germline CDR1 and CDR2: MDHEN and SYDVKM. The CDR3: CASSWRTGGSAFYEQYF. For the CDR3, the DNA is TGTGCCAGCAGTTGGCGGACAGGGGGCTCTGCCTTCTACGAGCAGTACTTC.

A few counts support this clone. The chain recombines TRBV11-1 with TRBJ2-1; D assignment may be TRBD1 or TRBD2 (5 bases each). V was trimmed by 4 bases and J by 3 bases, leaving 13 bases between them. The CDR3 is 15 residues long. Looked up from germline, CDR1 is SGHAT and CDR2 is FQDESV (reference sequence). As DNA, the CDR3 is TGTGCCAGCAGCTCCGGGACCTTGGGCTACAATGAGCAGTTCTTC. Translation: CASSSGTLGYNEQFF. Together with reference TRBV11-1 and TRBJ2-1, the CDR3 gives the full variable domain: EAEVAQSPRYKITEKSQAVAFWCDPISGHATLYWYRQILGQGPELLVQFQDESVVDDSQLPKDRFSAERLKGVDSTLKIQPAELGDSAMYLCASSSGTLGYNEQFFGPGTRLTVL.